This TCR beta chain was recorded in a study of blood T cell repertoires in COVID-19 (dated by TCRdb to between 2020 and 2021). Notes on the research overall: Collaborator samples came from the United States, Italy and Spain and covered acute and convalescent phases of COVID-19. The material from the prospective study consisted of cDNA or gDNA derived from T cells, B-cell-depleted T cells, or PBMCs. The dataset comprised deeply sampled blood TCRbeta repertoires from subjects exposed to, actively infected with, or recovered from COVID-19. The repertoires were made available in a free public database intended to serve as a resource for research on the immune response to SARS-CoV-2. Samples came from the ongoing ImmuneRACE study (first 160 participants) plus 1,254 subjects from 6 global collaborators. Nearly every sample came with metadata listing a de-identified subject ID, COVID-19 status, age in years and sex. Where HLA class I and class II types were available, the types were taken from metadata supplied by the sample provider, not from assay-based typing.

The CDR3 covers 16 residues, taking in both the cysteine and the phenylalanine. The sequence is cut down to CDR3 DNA, 48 bases in frame from base 1. Trimming at the junction amounts to 3 bases on V and 2 bases on J, and the germline ends lie 14 bases apart. Looking up the germline V gene yields CDR1 MGHDK and CDR2 SYGVNS. General conclusions and limits of the study: The quantity of clinical and demographic metadata differed by source and by participant and was supplied without curation.

In the case of this clone: Its antigen remains undetermined. No much larger clone is present one base from it, and per-base qualities are unavailable.

TCRbeta CDR3 regions were amplified from genomic DNA using the immunoSEQ Assay, a bias-controlled multiplex PCR. In the original analysis: Within the assay, amplification of reference gene primers was used to estimate how many nucleated cells each sample contained. Sequence reads were collapsed and filtered to measure the absolute abundance of every unique TCRbeta CDR3 rearrangement. For each sample, productive Simpson clonality was calculated as the square root of Simpson's diversity index over productive rearrangements. What TCRdb holds here is the immuneACCESS table cut down to in-frame rearrangements. Part of the clones is not present; checked against another copy, under half of the missing clones reflect an unresolved V gene, and the others are unexplained. V and J calls and clone size come straight from that table; D and trimming were deduced from the DNA. For this sample the table gives about 500,000 clones, of which about 90% were detected only once. The ten largest clones capture about 0.7% of the sample.

In the prospective study, participants were about 18 to 95 years old, resided in 20 to 30 geographic areas of the United States, and were enrolled through a virtual design. In the prospective study, participants were assigned to cohorts based on the clinical history participants reported in a screening survey and a study questionnaire. Recovered participants in ImmuneRACE Cohort 3 were defined by two consecutive negative NP/OP PCR tests, clearance by a healthcare professional, or resolution of symptoms. Mobile phlebotomists in the prospective study collected whole blood, serum and a nasopharyngeal or oropharyngeal swab from every participant. Over a roughly 2-month period, participants in the prospective study had the option of providing additional blood draws and questionnaires. Prospective study blood samples were shipped either frozen or at room temperature before DNA extraction.

The sequencing input was PBMCs or T cells enriched from blood (not recorded which). The sequence was collected from a woman between 18 and 30 years old who had recovered from COVID-19. This chain is built from TRBV25-1 and TRBJ2-1; 6 matching bases give a weak D call of TRBD1. The CDR3 in this case is CASSDPQGRTYNEQFF. The sequenced DNA is TGTGCCAGCAGTGATCCACAGGGAAGGACCTACAATGAGCAGTTCTTC.